What follows are 3 T cell receptor beta chains derived from one specimen sequenced in a study of beta chain features in type 1 diabetes. Since all of the isolated RNA was reverse transcribed, expressed TCRB transcripts were what got sequenced. The protocol was immunoSEQ multiplex PCR, while the TCRdb copy is restricted to in-frame clones and leaves out a portion. Here the sample spans hundreds of thousands of clones, approximately 28% being singletons. Sequencing was performed on naive CD4+ T cells from blood. These receptors were collected from a young man in good health.

This clone has only a few counts. The CDR3 region is CASSPRDGISGANVLTF. The CDR3 nucleotides are TGTGCCAGCAGCCCTAGGGACGGGATCTCTGGGGCCAACGTCCTGACTTTC. The V and J genes are TRBV7-9 and TRBJ2-6, with D possibly being TRBD1 or TRBD2 (5 bases each). The germline V gene encodes CDR1 SEHNR and CDR2 FQNEAQ (reference sequence). The CDR3 runs to 17 residues. Trimming removed 5 bases from V and 0 bases from J, with 14 bases in between. Filled out from reference TRBV7-9 and TRBJ2-6, the complete variable domain reads DTGVSQNPRHKITKRGQNVTFRCDPISEHNRLYWYRQTLGQGPEFLTYFQNEAQLEKSRLLSDRFSAERPKGSFSTLEIQRTEQGDSAMYLCASSPRDGISGANVLTFGAGSRLTVL.

In its sample, this clone was seen once. The chain has TRBV15 and TRBJ2-7; possibly TRBD1 for D (5 bases). This CDR3 is 16 amino acids long. V lost 0 bases to trimming and J lost 3 bases, with 15 bases between them. Germline lookup yields CDR1 LNHNV and CDR2 YYDKDF (reference sequence). The CDR3 DNA reads as TGTGCCACCAGCAGAGATGGTAGGGGCAAGTTCTACGAGCAGTACTTC. This encodes CATSRDGRGKFYEQYF.

This clone showed up just a few times. The chain carries TRBV29-1 and TRBJ2-5; D not resolved. Germline loops: CDR1 SQVTM, CDR2 ANQGSEA. The CDR3 has 11 residues. The V end was cut by 6 bases, the J end by 2 bases, with 7 bases between. The CDR3 DNA sequence: TGCAGCGTCATTATACAAGAGACCCAGTACTTC. It yields the protein CSVIIQETQYF.